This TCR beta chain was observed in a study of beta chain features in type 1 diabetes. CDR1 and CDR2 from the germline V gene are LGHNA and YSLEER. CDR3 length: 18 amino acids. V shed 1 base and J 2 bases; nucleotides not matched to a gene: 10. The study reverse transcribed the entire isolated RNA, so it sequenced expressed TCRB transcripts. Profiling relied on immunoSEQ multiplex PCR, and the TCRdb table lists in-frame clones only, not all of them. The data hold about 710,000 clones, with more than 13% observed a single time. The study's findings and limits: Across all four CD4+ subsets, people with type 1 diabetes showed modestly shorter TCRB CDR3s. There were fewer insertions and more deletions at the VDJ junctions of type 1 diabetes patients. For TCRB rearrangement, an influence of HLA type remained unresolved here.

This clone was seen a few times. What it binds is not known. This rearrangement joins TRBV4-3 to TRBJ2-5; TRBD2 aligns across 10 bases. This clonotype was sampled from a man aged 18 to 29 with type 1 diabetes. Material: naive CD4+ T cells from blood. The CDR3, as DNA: TGCGCCAGCAGCCAAGGCAATGTGAGGACTAGCGGACAAGAGACCCAGTACTTC. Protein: CASSQGNVRTSGQETQYF.